This T cell receptor (beta chain) was captured in a study of PD-1 blockade in classical Hodgkin lymphoma. Study-wide findings and caveats: It was among complete responders that baseline diversity resembled that of newly diagnosed patients. Prior therapy or disease activity may underlie the repertoire differences, whose causes remain undefined.

As for this clone: Its antigen is currently unknown.

Sequencing was performed with immunoSEQ multiplex PCR; in TCRdb, only in-frame clones are kept and a portion is missing. The table has about 8,400 clones, roughly 85% seen once. The V gene lost 3 bases and the J gene lost 0 bases, with 10 bases spanning the gap. Germline values: CDR1 SGHDT, CDR2 YYEEEE. This CDR3 spans 16 amino acids. Time point reported: cycle 4 day 1 (C4D1), after around six weeks of nivolumab. Every patient was affected by relapse after autologous stem cell transplantation, while exposure to brentuximab vedotin was not uniform. Thawed PBMCs were the source of CD8+ T cells, obtained through magnetic negative selection.

The sequenced sample was CD8+ T cells from blood, obtained before the fourth cycle of nivolumab. The clonotype originates from a human donor with classical Hodgkin lymphoma. The chain links TRBV5-6 to TRBJ2-6; D remains unclear. CDR3: CASSYPESSGANVLTF. Here the CDR3 DNA reads TGTGCCAGCAGCTATCCGGAGAGCTCTGGGGCCAACGTCCTGACTTTC.